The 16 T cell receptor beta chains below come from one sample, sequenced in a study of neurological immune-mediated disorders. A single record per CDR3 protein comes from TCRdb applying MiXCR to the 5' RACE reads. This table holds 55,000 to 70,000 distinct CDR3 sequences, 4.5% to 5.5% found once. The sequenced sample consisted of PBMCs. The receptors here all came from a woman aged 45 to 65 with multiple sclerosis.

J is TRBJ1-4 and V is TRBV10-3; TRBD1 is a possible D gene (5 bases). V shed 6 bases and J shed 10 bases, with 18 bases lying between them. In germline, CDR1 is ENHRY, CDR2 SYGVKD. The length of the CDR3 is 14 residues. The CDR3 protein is CAISPGGVEGKLFF. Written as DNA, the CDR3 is TGTGCCATCAGCCCGGGGGGGGTTGAGGGAAAACTGTTTTTT.

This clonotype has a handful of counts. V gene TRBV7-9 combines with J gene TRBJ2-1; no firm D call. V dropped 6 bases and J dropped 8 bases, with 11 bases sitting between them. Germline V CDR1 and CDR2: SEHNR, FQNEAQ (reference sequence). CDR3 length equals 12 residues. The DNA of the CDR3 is TGTGCCAGCAGTCCTTGGAGCGATGAGCAGTTCTTC. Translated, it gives CASSPWSDEQFF.

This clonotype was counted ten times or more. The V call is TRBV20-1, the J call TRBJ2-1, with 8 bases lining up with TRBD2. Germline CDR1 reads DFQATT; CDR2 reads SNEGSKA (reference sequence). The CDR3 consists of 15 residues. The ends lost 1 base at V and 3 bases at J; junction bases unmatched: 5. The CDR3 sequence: CSARAELADYNEQFF. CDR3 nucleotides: TGCAGTGCTAGAGCGGAACTAGCGGACTACAATGAGCAGTTCTTC.

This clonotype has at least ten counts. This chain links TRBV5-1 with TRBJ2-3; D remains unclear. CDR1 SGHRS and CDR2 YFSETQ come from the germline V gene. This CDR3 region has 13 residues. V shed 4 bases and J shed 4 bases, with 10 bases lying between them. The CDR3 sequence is CASSTRTADTQYF. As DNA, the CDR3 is TGCGCCAGCAGCACCCGGACCGCAGATACGCAGTATTTT.

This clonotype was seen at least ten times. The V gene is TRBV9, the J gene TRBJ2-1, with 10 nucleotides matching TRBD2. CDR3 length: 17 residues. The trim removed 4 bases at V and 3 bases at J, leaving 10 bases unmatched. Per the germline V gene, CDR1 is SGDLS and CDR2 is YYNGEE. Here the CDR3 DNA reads TGTGCCAGCAGCCCACCCCCCCAGCGGGGGGGCTACAATGAGCAGTTCTTC. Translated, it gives CASSPPPQRGGYNEQFF.

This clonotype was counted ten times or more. As DNA, the CDR3 is TGTGCCAGCAGAAGTTCACTGAACACTGAAGCTTTCTTT. Translation: CASRSSLNTEAFF. The V and J genes are TRBV12-3 or TRBV12-4 and TRBJ1-1; D unclear. Between the trimmed V and J ends, which lost 6 bases and 0 bases, there was a span of 8 bases. CDR3 length equals 13 residues.

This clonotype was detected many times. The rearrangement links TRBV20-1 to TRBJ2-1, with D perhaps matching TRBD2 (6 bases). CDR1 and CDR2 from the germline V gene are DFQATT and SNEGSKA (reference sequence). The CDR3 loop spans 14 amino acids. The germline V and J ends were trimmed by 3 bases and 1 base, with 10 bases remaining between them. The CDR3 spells CSASLAWSYNEQFF. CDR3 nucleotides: TGCAGTGCTAGTCTAGCGTGGTCCTACAATGAGCAGTTCTTC.

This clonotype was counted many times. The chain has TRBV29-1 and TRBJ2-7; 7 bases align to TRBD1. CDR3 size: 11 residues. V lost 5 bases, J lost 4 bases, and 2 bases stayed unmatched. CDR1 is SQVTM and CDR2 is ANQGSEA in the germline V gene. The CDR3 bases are TGCAGCGTTACACAGGGGTACGAGCAGTACGTC. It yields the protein CSVTQGYEQYV.

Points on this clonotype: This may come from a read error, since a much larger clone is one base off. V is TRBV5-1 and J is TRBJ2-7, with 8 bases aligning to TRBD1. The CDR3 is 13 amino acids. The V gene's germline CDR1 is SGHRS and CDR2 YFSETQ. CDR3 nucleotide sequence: TGCTCCAGCCGCAGGACAGGGCCGAGCGAGCAGTACTTC. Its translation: CSSRRTGPSEQYF.

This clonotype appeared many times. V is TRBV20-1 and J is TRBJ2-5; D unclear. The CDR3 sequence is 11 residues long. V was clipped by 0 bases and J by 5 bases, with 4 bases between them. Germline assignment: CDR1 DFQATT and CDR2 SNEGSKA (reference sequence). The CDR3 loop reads CSARDSETQYF. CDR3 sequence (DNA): TGCAGTGCTAGAGATTCGGAGACCCAGTACTTC.

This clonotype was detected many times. In DNA form, the CDR3 reads TGTGCCAGCAGCCTTCTGCTAGCGGGGGGCACCAATGAGCAGTTCTTC. As protein: CASSLLLAGGTNEQFF. The chain employs TRBV6-2 or TRBV6-3 and TRBJ2-1; 11 bases map to TRBD2. V trimming: 6 bases; J trimming: 6 bases; junction bases outside the gene matches: 10. Germline loops: CDR1 MNHEY, CDR2 SVGEGT. The CDR3 totals 16 residues.

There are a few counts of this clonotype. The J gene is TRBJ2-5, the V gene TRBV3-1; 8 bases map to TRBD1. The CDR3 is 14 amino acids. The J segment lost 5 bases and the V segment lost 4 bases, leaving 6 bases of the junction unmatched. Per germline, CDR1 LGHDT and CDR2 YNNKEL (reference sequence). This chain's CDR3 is CASSPTGARETQYF. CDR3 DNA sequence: TGTGCCAGCAGCCCGACAGGGGCCCGGGAGACCCAGTACTTC.

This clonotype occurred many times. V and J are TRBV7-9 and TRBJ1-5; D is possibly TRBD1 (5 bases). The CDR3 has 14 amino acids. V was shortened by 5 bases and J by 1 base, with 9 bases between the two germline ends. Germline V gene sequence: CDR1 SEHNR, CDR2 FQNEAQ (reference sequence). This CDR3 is CASSEWDSNQPQHF. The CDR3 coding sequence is TGTGCCAGCAGCGAATGGGACAGCAATCAGCCCCAGCATTTT.

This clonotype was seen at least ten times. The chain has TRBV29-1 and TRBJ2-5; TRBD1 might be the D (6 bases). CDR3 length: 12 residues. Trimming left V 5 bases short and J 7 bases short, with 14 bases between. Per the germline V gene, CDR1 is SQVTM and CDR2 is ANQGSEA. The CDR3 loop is CSVRDMKGTQYF. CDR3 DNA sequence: TGCAGCGTTCGGGACATGAAGGGGACCCAGTACTTC.

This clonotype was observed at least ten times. The CDR3 DNA sequence: TGTGCCAGCAGCTTTTCCCAGATGAACACTGAAGCTTTCTTT. This translates into CASSFSQMNTEAFF. This chain joins TRBV11-1 and TRBJ1-1; D gene ambiguous. Trimming took 3 bases from V and 0 from J, leaving 8 bases between them. CDR3 size: 14 residues. Germline-derived CDR1 and CDR2 are SGHAT and FQDESV (reference sequence).

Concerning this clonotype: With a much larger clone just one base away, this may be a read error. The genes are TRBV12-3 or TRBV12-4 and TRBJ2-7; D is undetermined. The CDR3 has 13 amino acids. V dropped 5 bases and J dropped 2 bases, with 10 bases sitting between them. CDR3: CASSQKRPYEQYF. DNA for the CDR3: TGTGCCAGCAGTCAAAAAAGACCCTACGAGCAGTACTTC.